Below are 3 T cell receptor beta chains sequenced from a single sample in a study of type 1 regulatory T cells. These receptors lack a known antigen. TCRdb reprocessed the reads via MiXCR and lists one record per CDR3 protein. The table shows about 62,000 distinct CDR3 sequences, with approximately 60% occurring only once. Source material: cultured non-Tr1 T cells, either the whole culture or a sorted T cell fraction (not recorded which). Every receptor here comes from a human donor in good health.

The V call is TRBV19, the J call TRBJ2-1; TRBD1 matches at 9 bases. Germline V gene sequence: CDR1 LNHDA, CDR2 SQIVND (reference sequence). The CDR3 length is 15 residues. The V gene end was trimmed by 7 bases and the J gene end by 8 bases; junction bases not matched to a gene: 12. DNA for the CDR3: TGTGCCAGTACCCCCTCGGGACAGGGTGGGTATGAGCAGTTCTTC. Translating gives CASTPSGQGGYEQFF.

The chain carries TRBV7-9 and TRBJ2-2; the D call may be TRBD1 or TRBD2 (6 bases each). Between the trimmed V and J ends, which lost 0 bases and 4 bases, there was a span of 24 bases. Per germline, CDR1 SEHNR and CDR2 FQNEAQ (reference sequence). The CDR3 has 20 residues. CDR3 in DNA: TGTGCCAGCAGCTTAGCCGGAAAGAAAGGGGGACTTGGGGGCACCGGGGAGCTGTTTTTT. It yields the protein CASSLAGKKGGLGGTGELFF.

The rearrangement joins TRBV29-1 to TRBJ1-1; TRBD1 aligns across 10 bases. V was clipped by 1 base and J by 6 bases; unmatched bases: 5. Germline V gives CDR1 SQVTM, CDR2 ANQGSEA. This CDR3 contains 14 residues. The CDR3 sequence is CSVEAGQGMAEAFF. The CDR3 bases are TGCAGCGTTGAAGCGGGACAGGGGATGGCTGAAGCTTTCTTT. The full variable domain, completed using reference TRBV29-1 and TRBJ1-1, is SAVISQKPSRDICQRGTSLTIQCQVDSQVTMMFWYRQQPGQSLTLIATANQGSEATYESGFVIDKFPISRPNLTFSTLTVSNMSPEDSSIYLCSVEAGQGMAEAFFGQGTRLTVV.